This T cell receptor (beta chain) was sequenced for a study of CD8 T cells in ankylosing spondylitis. About this clonotype: The antigen remains undetermined.

Libraries for TCR beta were made by quantitative 5'-RACE with molecular barcodes. Using its own MiXCR run on the 5' RACE reads, TCRdb lists one record per CDR3 protein. The data show around 480,000 distinct CDR3 sequences, over 15% seen once. Broader study findings: With a CD8+ phenotype, disease-linked clones were relatively rare in peripheral blood. What seemed typical of ankylosing spondylitis blood was a TCR beta motif built from eight highly homologous variants. Reportedly, disease-linked clones are significantly enriched in ankylosing spondylitis patients' matched synovial fluid.

The clonotype was recovered from a male donor with ankylosing spondylitis. What was sequenced was blood, either unsorted or a sorted T cell fraction (not recorded which).

CDR3 sequence (DNA): TGTGCCAGCAGCTCCGGGTCCGGGACAAGGAGGGAAAAACTGTTTTTT. This sequence encodes CASSSGSGTRREKLFF. The chain carries TRBV7-9 and TRBJ1-4; possible D gene TRBD1, 6 bases. Trimming shortened V by 4 bases and J by 8 bases, and 20 bases separated the two germline ends. Per germline, CDR1 SEHNR and CDR2 FQNEAQ (reference sequence). The CDR3 totals 16 residues.